The 24 T cell receptor beta chains below all came from one sample that was sequenced in a study of blood T cell repertoires in COVID-19. Data came from immunoSEQ multiplex PCR; TCRdb stores just in-frame clones and leaves some out. The sample holds under 450,000 clones; approximately 91% are singletons and the top ten take 1.5% to 1.7%. Material: peripheral blood. The receptors originated from a woman aged 40 to 49 with COVID-19, enrolled during active disease.

This chain links TRBV6-4 with TRBJ2-3; D is perhaps TRBD2 (5 bases). The CDR3 covers 12 residues. V was pared by 8 bases and J by 2 bases, with 8 bases between. Per the germline V gene, CDR1 is MRHNA and CDR2 is SNTAGT. The CDR3 reads CASRGVTDTQYF. Here the CDR3 DNA reads TGTGCCAGCCGGGGTGTCACAGATACGCAGTATTTT.

The V gene is TRBV28, the J gene TRBJ1-5; D unresolved. Germline V gene data show CDR1 as MDHEN and CDR2 as SYDVKM. This CDR3 comprises 15 residues. Deletions cut 6 bases from V and 1 base from J, with 13 bases between. The CDR3 coding sequence is TGTGCCAGCAGCGAGGCAGCGGCGAGCAATCAGCCCCAGCATTTT. As protein: CASSEAAASNQPQHF.

In nucleotides, the CDR3 is TGCGCCAGCAGCTCACAGGGGGTCTATGGCTACACCTTC. Encoded protein: CASSSQGVYGYTF. J is TRBJ1-2 and V is TRBV5-1; TRBD1 agrees at 8 bases. The V gene's germline CDR1 is SGHRS and CDR2 YFSETQ. J was trimmed by 4 bases and V by 3 bases; bases with no gene match: 2. The CDR3 length is 13 residues.

The gene calls are TRBV18 and TRBJ2-7; 14 bases are a match to TRBD2. The CDR3 spans 16 residues. J gave up 3 bases and V 6 bases, and 7 bases lay outside the gene matches. CDR1 and CDR2 from the germline V gene are KGHSH and LQKENI. The CDR3 DNA reads TGTGCCAGCTCCGGAATGGGACTAGCGGGGGACTACGAGCAGTACTTC. This gives the protein CASSGMGLAGDYEQYF.

This chain uses TRBV7-9 with TRBJ2-3, with D hard to call. Trimming took off 5 bases at V and 0 bases at J, with 12 bases between the two ends. The CDR3 has 15 amino acids. From germline, CDR1 is SEHNR and CDR2 FQNEAQ (reference sequence). The CDR3: CASSAQSASTDTQYF. The CDR3 DNA sequence: TGTGCCAGCAGCGCACAGTCGGCTAGCACAGATACGCAGTATTTT.

The chain couples TRBV7-3 to TRBJ2-1, with D perhaps matching TRBD2 (6 bases). CDR1 and CDR2 from the germline V gene are SGHTA and FQGTGA. This CDR3 comprises 13 residues. V lost 2 bases and J lost 4, with 6 bases in between. CDR3 sequence: CASSLLAYNEQFF. The CDR3 DNA follows: TGTGCCAGCAGCTTACTAGCGTACAATGAGCAGTTCTTC.

The V and J genes are TRBV6-1 and TRBJ1-6; no clear D. The germline V gene has CDR1 MNHNS and CDR2 SASEGT. This CDR3 is built from 12 residues. Trimming took 2 bases from V and 8 from J, leaving 4 bases between them. As DNA, the CDR3 is TGTGCCAGCAGTGAAACGGATTCACCCCTCCACTTT. Translated, it gives CASSETDSPLHF.

The rearrangement uses TRBV12-3 or TRBV12-4 and TRBJ1-2; D unresolved. This CDR3 is 12 amino acids long. The V and J ends lost 3 bases and 6 bases respectively, with 8 bases between them. CDR3 coding DNA: TGTGCCAGCAGTTTTGCCCGGGATGGCTACACCTTC. It codes for CASSFARDGYTF.

The J gene is TRBJ2-5, the V gene TRBV11-3; 8 bases agree with TRBD2. CDR1 and CDR2 (germline): SGHNT, YENEEA. This CDR3 is 14 amino acids long. Germline trimming cut 6 bases from V and 5 bases from J; bases unmatched to any gene: 8. The CDR3 region is CASSRAGADETQYF. The CDR3 bases are TGTGCCAGCAGTAGAGCGGGAGCGGACGAGACCCAGTACTTC.

This clone was counted between two and nine times. CDR3 coding DNA: TGCAGTGCTAGTCCCCTAGCGGGGGGTTACAATGAGCAGTTCTTC. This gives the protein CSASPLAGGYNEQFF. The V and J genes are TRBV20-1 and TRBJ2-1; 11 nucleotides agree with TRBD2. CDR1 and CDR2 from the germline V gene are DFQATT and SNEGSKA (reference sequence). With 3 bases clipped from V and 4 bases from J, the junction kept 5 bases outside the gene matches. The CDR3 consists of 15 residues.

This clone showed up just once. This chain links TRBV9 with TRBJ1-6; maybe TRBD1 (5 bases). CDR1 is SGDLS and CDR2 is YYNGEE in the germline V gene. There are 18 residues in the CDR3. The V end lost 0 bases, the J end lost 0 bases, and 13 bases lay between the germline ends. This chain's CDR3 is CASSVESEGSSYNSPLHF. The CDR3 coding sequence is TGTGCCAGCAGCGTAGAATCGGAGGGGAGCTCCTATAATTCACCCCTCCACTTT.

V usage is TRBV28 and J usage is TRBJ2-1; 7 bases match TRBD2. CDR3 length equals 12 residues. After removal of 6 bases from V and 10 bases from J, the junction contained 6 bases not matched to a gene. Germline loops: CDR1 MDHEN, CDR2 SYDVKM. The CDR3 region is CASSLLAREQFF. The DNA of the CDR3 is TGTGCCAGCAGCTTACTAGCGCGGGAGCAGTTCTTC.

The gene calls are TRBV5-1 and TRBJ2-2, with D possibly matching TRBD2 (6 bases). CDR1 is SGHRS, CDR2 YFSETQ, per germline. The CDR3 is 12 residues long. With 9 bases removed from V and 7 bases from J, the gap between germline ends came to 13 bases. The CDR3 DNA follows: TGCGCCACTCGGGAGTTAGACGGGGAGCTGTTTTTT. This sequence encodes CATRELDGELFF.

This sequence joins TRBV9 and TRBJ1-4; 8 nucleotides line up with TRBD1. Germline V gene lookup returns CDR1 SGDLS and CDR2 YYNGEE. V was pared by 4 bases and J by 7 bases, with 12 bases of the junction left unmatched. The CDR3 is 16 amino acids. The CDR3 protein is CASSRTSSQGAEKLFF. CDR3 nucleotides: TGTGCCAGCAGCCGTACAAGCAGTCAGGGGGCTGAAAAACTGTTTTTT.

The gene calls are TRBV5-6 and TRBJ2-1; TRBD2 matches 7 bases. Losses at the gene ends were 0 bases for V and 3 bases for J; bases not matched to a gene: 6. The CDR3 spans 16 residues. Germline V gene data show CDR1 as SGHDT and CDR2 as YYEEEE. DNA of the CDR3: TGTGCCAGCAGCTTGGGCTCCGGGACTAACTACAATGAGCAGTTCTTC. It is translated as CASSLGSGTNYNEQFF. Based on the CDR3 plus reference TRBV5-6 and TRBJ2-1, the full variable domain is DAGVTQSPTHLIKTRGQQVTLRCSPKSGHDTVSWYQQALGQGPQFIFQYYEEEERQRGNFPDRFSGHQFPNYSSELNVNALLLGDSALYLCASSLGSGTNYNEQFFGPGTRLTVL.

The chain is built from TRBV9 and TRBJ2-3; 9 nucleotides line up with TRBD2. The V gene's germline CDR1 is SGDLS and CDR2 YYNGEE. With 0 bases clipped from V and 3 bases from J, the junction kept 11 bases outside the gene matches. The CDR3 covers 18 residues. The CDR3 bases are TGTGCCAGCAGCGTAGGAGGCGGGAGGGCCGCGGGAACAGATACGCAGTATTTT. The encoded protein is CASSVGGGRAAGTDTQYF. Combining the CDR3 with reference TRBV9 and TRBJ2-3 gives the whole variable domain DSGVTQTPKHLITATGQRVTLRCSPRSGDLSVYWYQQSLDQGLQFLIQYYNGEERAKGNILERFSAQQFPDLHSELNLSSLELGDSALYFCASSVGGGRAAGTDTQYFGPGTRLTVL.

The chain combines TRBV28 with TRBJ1-4; D is unclear. There are 16 residues in the CDR3. The V gene's germline CDR1 is MDHEN and CDR2 SYDVKM. The germline V and J ends were trimmed by 3 bases and 1 base, with 12 bases remaining between them. CDR3 sequence: CASSFLPWRTNEKLFF. The CDR3 DNA follows: TGTGCCAGCAGTTTTCTCCCCTGGAGAACTAATGAAAAACTGTTTTTT.

The V gene is TRBV7-2, the J gene TRBJ2-7, with TRBD2 matching 8 bases. CDR3 length: 15 amino acids. Germline values: CDR1 SGHTA, CDR2 FQGNSA. V lost 4 bases to trimming and J lost 7 bases; unmatched junction nucleotides: 12. The CDR3 loop reads CASSSGGRPLEEQYF. The CDR3, as DNA: TGTGCCAGCAGCTCGGGGGGGAGGCCGCTTGAGGAGCAGTACTTC. Using reference TRBV7-2 and TRBJ2-7 for the parts outside the CDR3, the full variable domain is GAGVSQSPSNKVTEKGKDVELRCDPISGHTALYWYRQSLGQGLEFLIYFQGNSAPDKSGLPSDRFSAERTGGSVSTLTIQRTQQEDSAVYLCASSSGGRPLEEQYFGPGTRLTVT.

V is TRBV11-2 and J is TRBJ1-6; 9 bases agree with TRBD1. The CDR3 is 15 residues long. Trimming took 4 bases from V and 11 from J; bases not matched to a gene: 9. Germline CDR1 SGHAT, CDR2 FQNNGV. CDR3 bases: TGTGCCAGCAGCTGGGCGGGGACAGGGCAGGCACCCCTCCACTTT. It yields the protein CASSWAGTGQAPLHF.

The rearrangement uses TRBV4-3 and TRBJ1-1, with TRBD1 as a possible D gene (5 bases). V was shortened by 0 bases and J by 1 base, with 12 bases between the two germline ends. The CDR3 is 16 amino acids. Looked up from germline, CDR1 is LGHNA and CDR2 is YSLEER. DNA of the CDR3: TGCGCCAGCAGCCAAGATCCCCAGGGAGGGAACACTGAAGCTTTCTTT. It encodes CASSQDPQGGNTEAFF.

V gene TRBV7-2 combines with J gene TRBJ1-5; perhaps TRBD1 as D (6 bases). The CDR3 is 16 amino acids. Trimming took 0 bases from V and 0 from J, leaving 9 bases between them. The germline gives CDR1 SGHTA, CDR2 FQGNSA. The CDR3 nucleotides are TGTGCCAGCAGCTTAGCGGGACATTATAGCAATCAGCCCCAGCATTTT. Translated: CASSLAGHYSNQPQHF.

The rearrangement uses TRBV19 and TRBJ1-6, with D possibly TRBD1 on 5 matching bases. Germline assignment: CDR1 LNHDA and CDR2 SQIVND (reference sequence). The CDR3 contains 17 residues. V was trimmed by 2 bases and J by 9 bases, leaving 20 bases between them. CDR3: CASSIRGTDLRSSPLHF. CDR3 DNA: TGTGCCAGTAGTATACGCGGGACCGATCTTCGGAGTTCACCCCTCCACTTT.

The gene calls are TRBV28 and TRBJ2-4, with a tentative D call TRBD1 (5 bases). The CDR3 loop spans 15 amino acids. Trimming shortened V by 2 bases and J by 8 bases, and 16 bases separated the two germline ends. The germline CDR1 and CDR2 sequences are MDHEN and SYDVKM. Written as DNA, the CDR3 is TGTGCCAGCAGTTTACGTGGGCAGGGAAGGGACATTCAGTACTTC. It translates to CASSLRGQGRDIQYF. The full variable domain, completed using reference TRBV28 and TRBJ2-4, is DVKVTQSSRYLVKRTGEKVFLECVQDMDHENMFWYRQDPGLGLRLIYFSYDVKMKEKGDIPEGYSVSREKKERFSLILESASTNQTSMYLCASSLRGQGRDIQYFGAGTRLSVL.

The chain is built from TRBV7-9 and TRBJ1-4; D is uncertain. This CDR3 has 14 residues. The germline V gene encodes CDR1 SEHNR and CDR2 FQNEAQ (reference sequence). The V gene lost 7 bases and the J gene lost 0 bases, with 9 bases spanning the gap. CDR3 in DNA: TGTGCCAGCATCCCAGGTGCAACTAATGAAAAACTGTTTTTT. Protein sequence: CASIPGATNEKLFF.